This T cell receptor beta chain comes out of a study of blood T cell repertoires in COVID-19. For the study at large: COVID-19 samples collected from the United States, Italy and Spain covered acute and convalescent phases. T cells, B-cell-depleted T cells, or PBMCs provided the cDNA or gDNA that served as material.

Germline values: CDR1 KGHDR, CDR2 SFDVKD. Germline trimming cut 5 bases from V and 8 bases from J; bases unmatched to any gene: 9. The CDR3 consists of 14 residues. Original processing methods: Estimated nucleated cell counts came from reference gene primer amplification. Using immunoSEQ multiplex PCR, the repertoire was profiled, and TCRdb retains in-frame clones only, with some absent. Clone size and the V and J calls come from that table; the DNA yielded D and trimming. The sample lists 160,000 or so clones; 87% were seen once. The V and J genes are TRBV24-1 and TRBJ1-2; TRBD1 aligns across 8 bases. This receptor was obtained from a woman aged 45 to 65 with acute or convalescent COVID-19. The specimen was peripheral blood. The CDR3 DNA reads TGTGCCACCAGTGGTTGGACAGGGACGGACGGCTACACCTTC. It translates to CATSGWTGTDGYTF.